One sample yielded the 20 T cell receptor beta chains listed below, sequenced in a study of T cell changes during pregnancy in multiple sclerosis. Data came from immunoSEQ multiplex PCR; TCRdb stores just in-frame clones and leaves some out. Of over 12,000 clones listed, 86% are singletons. The source material was CD8+ T cells from peripheral blood mononuclear cells, sampled in the first trimester of pregnancy. These receptors all come from a female donor with multiple sclerosis, enrolled in a pregnancy study.

The genes are TRBV9 and TRBJ2-4; a weak D match, TRBD2 (6 bases). CDR1 SGDLS and CDR2 YYNGEE come from the germline V gene. V was trimmed by 4 bases and J by 3 bases, leaving 20 bases between them. The CDR3 is made up of 17 amino acids. In DNA form, the CDR3 reads TGTGCCAGCAGCCTATCGGGACTCGGGGTAGACAAAAACATTCAGTACTTC. Translated, it gives CASSLSGLGVDKNIQYF.

The chain joins TRBV19 to TRBJ1-1; possibly TRBD1 for D (5 bases). Germline V lookup: CDR1 LNHDA, CDR2 SQIVND (reference sequence). The ends were cut back, 6 bases at V and 1 base at J, with 15 bases in the middle. This CDR3 comprises 15 residues. CDR3 sequence (DNA): TGTGCCAGTAGCTCACAGGCGAAGAAGAACACTGAAGCTTTCTTT. Its protein is CASSSQAKKNTEAFF. The whole variable domain, remainder taken from reference TRBV19 and TRBJ1-1, is DGGITQSPKYLFRKEGQNVTLSCEQNLNHDAMYWYRQDPGQGLRLIYYSQIVNDFQKGDIAEGYSVSREKKESFPLTVTSAQKNPTAFYLCASSSQAKKNTEAFFGQGTRLTVV.

The chain employs TRBV5-1 and TRBJ2-7; TRBD2 aligns across 8 bases. CDR1 SGHRS and CDR2 YFSETQ come from the germline V gene. J lost 4 bases, V lost 4 bases, and 13 bases had no gene match. This CDR3 comprises 16 residues. In nucleotides, the CDR3 is TGCGCCAGCAGCGGGAGATCGGGACTAGAGTCGTACGAGCAGTACTTC. This codes for CASSGRSGLESYEQYF.

The chain is built from TRBV28 and TRBJ1-4; the match to TRBD1 covers 7 bases. V was clipped by 8 bases and J by 6 bases; unmatched bases: 9. Germline V lookup: CDR1 MDHEN, CDR2 SYDVKM. The CDR3 is made up of 14 amino acids. DNA for the CDR3: TGTGCCAGCTCTGCGACAGGGCGCGATGAAAAACTGTTTTTT. Translated, it gives CASSATGRDEKLFF.

This chain links TRBV5-1 with TRBJ2-1; 12 bases line up with TRBD2. This CDR3 spans 16 amino acids. Trimming took 4 bases from V and 5 from J; bases not matched to a gene: 7. In germline, CDR1 is SGHRS, CDR2 YFSETQ. In nucleotides, the CDR3 is TGCGCCAGCAGCCCCCGGACTAGCGGGGAGAACAATGAGCAGTTCTTC. It yields the protein CASSPRTSGENNEQFF.

This chain connects TRBV13 to TRBJ2-7; D is possibly TRBD1 (5 bases). V lost 3 bases to trimming and J lost 3 bases, with 15 bases between them. This CDR3 is built from 15 residues. Per the germline V gene, CDR1 is PRHDT and CDR2 is FYEKMQ (reference sequence). The CDR3 sequence: CASSLNQGSLYEQYF. The DNA of the CDR3 is TGTGCCAGCAGCTTGAATCAGGGAAGCCTCTACGAGCAGTACTTC.

The chain has TRBV29-1 and TRBJ1-1, with D perhaps matching TRBD1 (5 bases). The germline CDR1 and CDR2 sequences are SQVTM and ANQGSEA. The CDR3 runs to 12 residues. V was trimmed by 1 base and J by 7 bases, leaving 10 bases between them. In nucleotides, the CDR3 is TGCAGCGTTGAAGGTCGGGGGAATGAAGCTTTCTTT. This gives the protein CSVEGRGNEAFF.

The genes are TRBV16 and TRBJ2-5, with D possibly matching TRBD1 (5 bases). This CDR3 contains 14 residues. V was shortened by 0 bases and J by 5 bases, with 10 bases between the two germline ends. CDR1 and CDR2 from the germline V gene are KGHSY and FQNENV. CDR3 amino acids: CASSQSGLVETQYF. In nucleotides, the CDR3 is TGTGCCAGCAGCCAATCGGGGCTCGTGGAGACCCAGTACTTC.

The V call is TRBV19, the J call TRBJ1-1, with D possibly TRBD1 on 6 matching bases. The CDR3 length is 17 residues. Germline-derived CDR1 and CDR2 are LNHDA and SQIVND (reference sequence). The V end was cut by 0 bases, the J end by 3 bases, with 17 bases between. The CDR3 reads CASSIELQGRRYTEAFF. The CDR3 DNA follows: TGTGCCAGTAGTATAGAATTACAGGGTAGGAGGTACACTGAAGCTTTCTTT. Full variable domain (rest looked up from reference TRBV19 and TRBJ1-1): DGGITQSPKYLFRKEGQNVTLSCEQNLNHDAMYWYRQDPGQGLRLIYYSQIVNDFQKGDIAEGYSVSREKKESFPLTVTSAQKNPTAFYLCASSIELQGRRYTEAFFGQGTRLTVV.

The chain is built from TRBV5-8 and TRBJ1-2, with a possible D match to TRBD1 (5 bases). CDR3 length: 16 amino acids. V lost 6 bases and J 5 bases, leaving 23 bases between the germline ends. From germline, CDR1 is SGHTS and CDR2 YDEGEE. The CDR3 coding sequence is TGTGCCAGCATTAGGGGCGTCTCTTTGATACCATATGGCTACACCTTC. Its protein is CASIRGVSLIPYGYTF.

The chain is built from TRBV29-1 and TRBJ1-3; no firm D call. The germline V and J ends were trimmed by 5 bases and 1 base, with 15 bases remaining between them. The CDR3 is 15 residues long. The germline V gene encodes CDR1 SQVTM and CDR2 ANQGSEA. In DNA, the CDR3 is TGCAGCGTTCTATCTACCCCAAAGTCTGGAAACACCATATATTTT. Translated: CSVLSTPKSGNTIYF.

The genes are TRBV5-1 and TRBJ1-1; 8 bases match TRBD1. The CDR3 is 14 amino acids. V shed 0 bases, J shed 5 bases, and the junction held 3 bases outside the gene matches. CDR1 and CDR2 from the germline V gene are SGHRS and YFSETQ. CDR3 in DNA: TGCGCCAGCAGCTTGGGGACAGGGATTACTGAAGCTTTCTTT. Translating gives CASSLGTGITEAFF.

The V call is TRBV7-3, the J call TRBJ2-2; D gene unclear. CDR3 length: 13 residues. Per germline, CDR1 SGHTA and CDR2 FQGTGA. V lost 6 bases and J 2 bases, leaving 7 bases between the germline ends. CDR3 amino acids: CASSYKNTGELFF. In nucleotides, the CDR3 is TGTGCCAGCAGTTATAAAAACACCGGGGAGCTGTTTTTT. The complete variable domain, with remaining parts taken from reference TRBV7-3 and TRBJ2-2, reads GAGVSQTPSNKVTEKGKYVELRCDPISGHTALYWYRQSLGQGPEFLIYFQGTGAADDSGLPNDRFFAVRPEGSVSTLKIQRTERGDSAVYLCASSYKNTGELFFGEGSRLTVL.

This chain connects TRBV9 to TRBJ1-6, with 9 nucleotides matching TRBD1. The length of the CDR3 is 16 residues. Per germline, CDR1 SGDLS and CDR2 YYNGEE. V was pared by 0 bases and J by 5 bases, with 3 bases of the junction left unmatched. The CDR3 reads CASSVDRGQNNSPLHF. The CDR3, as DNA: TGTGCCAGCAGCGTAGACAGGGGGCAAAATAATTCACCCCTCCACTTT.

The chain recombines TRBV5-1 with TRBJ2-7; perhaps TRBD2 as D (5 bases). Germline CDR1 reads SGHRS; CDR2 reads YFSETQ. There are 16 residues in the CDR3. V dropped 2 bases and J dropped 5 bases, with 20 bases sitting between them. The CDR3 region has the DNA TGCGCCAGCAGCTTCGGAGGACCCGTTAACGGTGACGAGCAGTACTTC. Translation gives CASSFGGPVNGDEQYF.

The V and J genes are TRBV7-3 and TRBJ1-1; D is uncertain. Trimming shortened V by 0 bases and J by 1 base, and 9 bases separated the two germline ends. The germline V gene encodes CDR1 SGHTA and CDR2 FQGTGA. The CDR3 spans 15 residues. The CDR3 nucleotides are TGTGCCAGCAGCTTAACGAAAGCCCCGAACACTGAAGCTTTCTTT. This translates into CASSLTKAPNTEAFF.

This clone appeared a single time. The DNA of the CDR3 is TGTGCCAGCAGCCCAAGGGGAGGGGCTTCCATCTCCTACAATGAGCAGTTCTTC. Translated: CASSPRGGASISYNEQFF. The chain has TRBV11-2 and TRBJ2-1, with TRBD2 identical over 7 bases. The CDR3 is made up of 18 amino acids. Trimming cost V 5 bases and J 0 bases; bases outside gene matches: 13. Germline loops: CDR1 SGHAT, CDR2 FQNNGV.

This chain uses TRBV9 with TRBJ2-1; TRBD1 aligns across 7 bases. CDR1 SGDLS and CDR2 YYNGEE come from the germline V gene. The CDR3 contains 13 residues. The V gene end was trimmed by 3 bases and the J gene end by 7 bases; junction bases not matched to a gene: 4. CDR3 in DNA: TGTGCCAGCAGCGGCCCGACAGGGAATGAGCAGTTCTTC. This codes for CASSGPTGNEQFF.

The chain has TRBV4-2 and TRBJ2-1, with 12 bases fitting TRBD2. Losses at the gene ends were 1 base for V and 7 bases for J; bases not matched to a gene: 14. This CDR3 is 19 amino acids long. Germline CDR1 LGHNA, CDR2 YNFKEQ. The CDR3 is CASSQGTHSSTSGSNEQFF. CDR3 sequence (DNA): TGTGCCAGCAGCCAAGGCACACATAGTTCGACTAGCGGGAGTAATGAGCAGTTCTTC.

This chain connects TRBV30 to TRBJ2-7; possibly TRBD1 for D (5 bases). This CDR3 is 14 amino acids long. Germline lookup yields CDR1 GTSNPN and CDR2 SVGIG (reference sequence). V was clipped by 2 bases and J by 2 bases, with 13 bases between them. CDR3 DNA: TGTGCCTGGAGTATTTACAGGCGCACCTACGAGCAGTACTTC. The encoded protein is CAWSIYRRTYEQYF.